This is a list of T cell receptor beta chains from one sample in a study of blood T cell repertoires in COVID-19. Generated by immunoSEQ multiplex PCR, the TCRdb table keeps only in-frame clones and is missing some. Of approximately 180,000 clones listed, about 93% are singletons. The sample was peripheral blood. Every receptor here comes from a middle-aged man with acute or convalescent COVID-19. Each CDR3 is given with its conserved first and last residue. Each record gives: clone size, D gene, J gene, V gene, CDR3 protein, CDR3 DNA. D genes are given only for firm matches. Rows give clone size only sometimes, using once, few, many, or a class for an expanded clone.

>NA|TRBD1|TRBJ2-7|TRBV6-1
CASSSPGQASYEQYF
TGTGCCAGCAGTTCCCCGGGACAGGCCTCCTACGAGCAGTACTTC
>NA|TRBD1|TRBJ1-5|TRBV19
CASSRGQGGGVDNQPQHF
TGTGCCAGTAGTAGAGGACAGGGAGGGGGAGTTGACAATCAGCCCCAGCATTTT
>NA|TRBD1|TRBJ2-7|TRBV9
CASSTRAGGPYEQYF
TGTGCCAGCAGCACTCGGGCAGGGGGCCCCTACGAGCAGTACTTC
>once|NA|TRBJ1-4|TRBV9
CASSVVAQGGKLFF
TGTGCCAGCAGCGTAGTAGCGCAAGGGGGAAAACTGTTTTTT
>NA|TRBD1|TRBJ2-7|TRBV28
CASSLRQGIYEQYF
TGTGCCAGCAGTCTTAGACAGGGGATCTACGAGCAGTACTTC
>NA|NA|TRBJ1-3|TRBV18
CASSPPFLRSGNTIYF
TGTGCCAGCTCACCACCGTTCCTACGCTCTGGAAACACCATATATTTT
>NA|TRBD1|TRBJ1-3|TRBV5-1
CASSLGPVGQKSGNTIYF
TGCGCCAGCAGCTTGGGTCCCGTGGGACAGAAGTCTGGAAACACCATATATTTT
>NA|NA|TRBJ1-2|TRBV19
CASGYGYTF
TGTGCCAGCGGGTATGGCTACACCTTC
>NA|NA|TRBJ1-2|TRBV11-2
CASSGVGGYTF
TGTGCCAGCAGCGGTGTCGGTGGCTACACCTTC
>NA|TRBD1|TRBJ2-5|TRBV2
CASSEPGTDKETQYF
TGTGCCAGCAGTGAACCCGGGACAGACAAAGAGACCCAGTACTTC
>NA|TRBD2|TRBJ2-1|TRBV7-9
CASSPLAGVPYNEQFF
TGTGCCAGCAGCCCACTAGCGGGGGTACCCTACAATGAGCAGTTCTTC
>NA|TRBD1|TRBJ1-5|TRBV7-2
CASSQGVSNQPQHF
TGTGCCAGCAGCCAGGGGGTAAGCAATCAGCCCCAGCATTTT
>NA|TRBD1|TRBJ1-2|TRBV5-1
CASSYGQGLANYGYTF
TGCGCCAGCAGCTATGGACAGGGGTTAGCTAACTATGGCTACACCTTC
>NA|NA|TRBJ2-6|TRBV5-4
CASSLGGRGANVLTF
TGTGCCAGCAGCTTGGGAGGGCGAGGGGCCAACGTCCTGACTTTC
>NA|TRBD1|TRBJ1-3|TRBV6-1
CASSVTGLDTGNTIYF
TGTGCCAGCAGTGTGACAGGGTTGGACACTGGAAACACCATATATTTT
>NA|NA|TRBJ2-5|TRBV28
CASGPNQETQYF
TGTGCCAGCGGCCCCAACCAAGAGACCCAGTACTTC
>NA|TRBD2|TRBJ2-7|TRBV27
CASSTSSGSYEQYF
TGTGCCAGCTCAACCTCTAGCGGGAGCTACGAGCAGTACTTC
>NA|NA|TRBJ2-7|TRBV11-3
CASSLEGAREQYF
TGTGCCAGCAGCTTGGAGGGGGCGCGTGAGCAGTACTTC
>once|NA|TRBJ2-1|TRBV7-3
CASSATKSSYNEQFF
TGTGCCAGCAGCGCGACTAAAAGCTCCTACAATGAGCAGTTCTTC
>once|TRBD2|TRBJ2-7|TRBV2
CASRVGASGRAFYEQYF
TGTGCCAGCAGGGTCGGGGCTAGCGGGAGGGCCTTCTACGAGCAGTACTTC
>NA|TRBD2|TRBJ2-1|TRBV4-2
CASSQVKAGAYNEQFF
TGTGCCAGCAGCCAAGTAAAAGCGGGGGCGTACAATGAGCAGTTCTTC
>NA|NA|TRBJ1-1|TRBV28
CASGPQGTEAFF
TGTGCCAGCGGCCCTCAGGGCACTGAAGCTTTCTTT
>NA|TRBD2|TRBJ2-2|TRBV14
CASSQDFVRASGNTGELFF
TGTGCCAGCAGCCAAGATTTCGTTAGGGCTAGCGGGAACACCGGGGAGCTGTTTTTT